The TCR beta chain under discussion was sequenced for a study of blood T cell repertoires in COVID-19. Repertoires were generated with immunoSEQ multiplex PCR, while TCRdb's copy carries only in-frame clones and drops some. Of about 150,000 clones in the sample, about four fifths were seen once. The CDR3 extends over 14 amino acids. Germline-derived CDR1 and CDR2 are MDHEN and SYDVKM. The V segment lost 3 bases and the J segment 5 bases; nucleotides outside the gene matches: 6. This clonotype originated in a woman aged 80 or over with acute or convalescent COVID-19. The chain recombines TRBV28 with TRBJ2-7, with 8 nucleotides matching TRBD1. Sequencing input: peripheral blood. The CDR3 region has the DNA TGTGCCAGCAGTTTCTTTGACAGGGGTAACGAGCAGTACTTC. Translated, it gives CASSFFDRGNEQYF. The full variable domain, with the rest looked up from reference TRBV28 and TRBJ2-7, is DVKVTQSSRYLVKRTGEKVFLECVQDMDHENMFWYRQDPGLGLRLIYFSYDVKMKEKGDIPEGYSVSREKKERFSLILESASTNQTSMYLCASSFFDRGNEQYFGPGTRLTVT.